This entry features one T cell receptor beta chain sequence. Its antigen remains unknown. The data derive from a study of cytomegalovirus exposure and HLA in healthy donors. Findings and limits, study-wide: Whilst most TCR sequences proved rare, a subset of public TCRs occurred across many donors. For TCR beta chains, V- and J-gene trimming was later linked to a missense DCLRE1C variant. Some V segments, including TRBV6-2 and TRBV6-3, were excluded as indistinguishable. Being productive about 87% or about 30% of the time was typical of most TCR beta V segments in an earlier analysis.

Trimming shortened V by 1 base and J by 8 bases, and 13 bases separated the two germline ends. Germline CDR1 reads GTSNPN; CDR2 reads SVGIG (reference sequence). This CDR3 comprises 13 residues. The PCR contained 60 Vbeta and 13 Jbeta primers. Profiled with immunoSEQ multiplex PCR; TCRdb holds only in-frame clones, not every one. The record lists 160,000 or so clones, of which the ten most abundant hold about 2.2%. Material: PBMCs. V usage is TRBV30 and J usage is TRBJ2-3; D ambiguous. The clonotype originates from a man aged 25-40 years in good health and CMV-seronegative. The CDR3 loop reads CAWSDSYLGTQYF. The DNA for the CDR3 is TGTGCCTGGAGTGACTCCTACCTAGGTACGCAGTATTTT.